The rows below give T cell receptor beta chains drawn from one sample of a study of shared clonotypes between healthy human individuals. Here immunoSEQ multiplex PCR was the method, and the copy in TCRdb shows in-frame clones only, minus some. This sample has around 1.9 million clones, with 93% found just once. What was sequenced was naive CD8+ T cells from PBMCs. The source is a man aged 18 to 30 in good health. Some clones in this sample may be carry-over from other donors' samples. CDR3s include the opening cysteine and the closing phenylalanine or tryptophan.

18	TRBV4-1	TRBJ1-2	CASSQERFLTGGDYGYTF
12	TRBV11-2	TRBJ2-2	CASSLVSWELFF
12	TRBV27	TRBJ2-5	CASSLGGKTQYF
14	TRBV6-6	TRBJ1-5	CASTSGGRNQPQHF
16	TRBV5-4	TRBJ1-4	CASSLNGATANEKLFF
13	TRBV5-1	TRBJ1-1	CASRWVGDTEAFF
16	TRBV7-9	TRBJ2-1	CASSTRAGFSYNEQFF
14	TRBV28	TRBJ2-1	CASRISGRGNEQFF
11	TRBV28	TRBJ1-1	CASEKNTEAFF
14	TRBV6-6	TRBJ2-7	CASSYGPSFYEQYF
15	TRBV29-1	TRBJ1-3	CSVEERAGSGNTIYF
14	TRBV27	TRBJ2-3	CASTTVGSTDTQYF
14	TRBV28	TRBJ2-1	CASSLHRSLGEQFF
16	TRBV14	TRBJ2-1	CASSQGLAGPYNEQFF
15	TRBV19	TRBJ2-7	CASSKGQGTPYEQYF
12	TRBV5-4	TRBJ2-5	CASSLEGKTQYF
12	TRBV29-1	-	CSAGPAAYEQYF
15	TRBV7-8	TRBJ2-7	CASSFVGGGTSEQYF
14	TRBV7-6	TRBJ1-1	CASSLTAMNTEAFF
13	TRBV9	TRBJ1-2	CASSVAGGHGYTF
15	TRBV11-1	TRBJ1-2	CASSSLGQGPDGYTF
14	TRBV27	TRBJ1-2	CASSLFLGADGYTF
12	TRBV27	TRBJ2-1	CASSSPYNEQFF
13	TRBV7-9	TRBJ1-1	CASSPDLGTEAFF
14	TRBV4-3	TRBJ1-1	CASSFYGENTEAFF
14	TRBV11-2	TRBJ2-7	CASSVYRVSGEQYF
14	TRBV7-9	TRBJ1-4	CASSSVELKEKLFF